Listed here are 9 T cell receptor beta chains from one sample, sequenced in a study of blood T cell repertoires in COVID-19. Here immunoSEQ multiplex PCR was the method, and the copy in TCRdb shows in-frame clones only, minus some. This sample has about 100,000 clones, with about four fifths found just once. The sample taken for sequencing was peripheral blood. The receptors derive from a man in his 70s with active or convalescent COVID-19.

This clone was seen just once. This chain uses TRBV4-3 with TRBJ2-7; TRBD1 is a possible D gene (6 bases). Germline-derived CDR1 and CDR2 are LGHNA and YSLEER. The V and J ends lost 4 bases and 0 bases respectively, with 10 bases between them. This CDR3 has 14 residues. The CDR3 protein is CASSRDIHSYEQYF. The DNA of the CDR3 is TGCGCCAGCAGCCGGGACATCCACTCCTACGAGCAGTACTTC.

V is TRBV30 and J is TRBJ1-2; no reliable D call. V lost 4 bases, J lost 3 bases, and 9 bases lay in between. The CDR3 spans 12 residues. Germline V CDR1 and CDR2: GTSNPN, SVGIG (reference sequence). CDR3 sequence: CAWTVEDYGYTF. The CDR3, as DNA: TGTGCCTGGACCGTGGAGGACTATGGCTACACCTTC.

The CDR3 here is CASSYFLGPEYEQYF. The CDR3 region has the DNA TGTGCCAGCAGTTATTTTCTAGGTCCAGAGTACGAGCAGTACTTC. V usage is TRBV6-2 or TRBV6-3 and J usage is TRBJ2-7; D remains ambiguous. The V end lost 3 bases, the J end lost 4 bases, and 16 bases lay between the germline ends. The CDR3 is made up of 15 amino acids. The germline V gene encodes CDR1 MNHEY and CDR2 SVGEGT.

The chain joins TRBV10-3 to TRBJ2-3; D perhaps matches TRBD1 (5 bases). Germline V lookup: CDR1 ENHRY, CDR2 SYGVKD. V was cut by 6 bases and J by 2 bases, with 18 bases left in between. The CDR3 is 16 amino acids. As DNA, the CDR3 is TGTGCCATCAGCCGCGAAGGCGACAGATACACAGATACGCAGTATTTT. This encodes CAISREGDRYTDTQYF.

The chain is built from TRBV7-3 and TRBJ2-6, with 7 bases fitting TRBD1. V gave up 2 bases and J gave up 2 bases; unmatched junction bases: 3. The CDR3 loop spans 16 amino acids. Germline V gene sequence: CDR1 SGHTA, CDR2 FQGTGA. CDR3 nucleotide sequence: TGTGCCAGCAGCTTAGGTACAGGGGCTGGGGCCAACGTCCTGACTTTC. Translation gives CASSLGTGAGANVLTF.

This CDR3 reads CASSLVGTGTQETQYF. CDR3 nucleotides: TGTGCCAGCAGTTTAGTGGGGACAGGGACCCAAGAGACCCAGTACTTC. This chain uses TRBV28 with TRBJ2-5; 9 bases are a match to TRBD1. The J segment lost 1 base and the V segment lost 2 bases, leaving 5 bases of the junction unmatched. Germline CDR1 and CDR2: MDHEN and SYDVKM. The CDR3 loop spans 16 amino acids.

The chain couples TRBV19 to TRBJ2-5; TRBD1 agrees at 7 bases. Germline CDR1 LNHDA, CDR2 SQIVND (reference sequence). This CDR3 is 13 amino acids long. J gave up 2 bases and V 4 bases, and 1 base lay outside the gene matches. The CDR3 DNA sequence: TGTGCCAGTAGTAAGGGACAGCAAGAGACCCAGTACTTC. Its translation: CASSKGQQETQYF.

This sequence joins TRBV23-1 and TRBJ1-6, with 10 bases identical to TRBD1. TRBV23-1 is reported as an ORF; its role is uncertain. The CDR3 extends over 20 amino acids. With 0 bases clipped from V and 7 bases from J, the junction kept 15 bases outside the gene matches. The CDR3 loop is CASSQSNPETRDRGNSPLHF. In DNA form, the CDR3 reads TGCGCCAGCAGTCAATCCAACCCCGAAACCCGGGACAGGGGAAATTCACCCCTCCACTTT.

J is TRBJ2-7 and V is TRBV10-3, with 9 nucleotides matching TRBD1. The CDR3 length is 15 residues. Germline V gene data show CDR1 as ENHRY and CDR2 as SYGVKD. V trimming: 0 bases; J trimming: 4 bases; junction bases outside the gene matches: 4. DNA of the CDR3: TGTGCCATCAGTGAGTCACAGGGGGCCCCTTACGAGCAGTACTTC. Encoded protein: CAISESQGAPYEQYF.